The clone carrying this T cell receptor (beta chain) was seen a few times. No antigen is known for it. These data originate in a study of blood T cells in healthy people across ages. Overall study: T cells yielded about one barcoded beta molecule per two cells through template switching. Study observations and caveats: Long-lived donors had more naive CD4+ cells and higher diversity than aged donors.

Together with a sample-barcoded 5' primer, a J-beta primer mix was included in a second PCR lasting about 6 to 11 cycles. Paired-end reads containing CDR3 totaled no fewer than 2.5 million for each sample. MiXCR was run by TCRdb on the 5' RACE reads, yielding one entry per CDR3 protein. The table lists more than 800,000 distinct CDR3 sequences, more than 25% of them singletons. J was trimmed by 5 bases and V by 2 bases; bases with no gene match: 5. The CDR3 is 15 residues long. Germline loops: CDR1 SGHTA, CDR2 FQGNSA. The V gene is TRBV7-2, the J gene TRBJ2-2; 7 bases fit TRBD1. This TCR was sampled from a woman aged 80 or older in good health. Sequences were obtained from blood. The chain's CDR3 is CASSLSRGRTGELFF. In nucleotides, the CDR3 is TGTGCCAGCAGCTTATCGAGGGGGCGGACCGGGGAGCTGTTTTTT.